These 25 T cell receptor beta chains were sequenced from one sample in a study of T-cell reconstitution after alpha-beta-depleted transplantation in children. Unique molecular identifiers featured in how the TCRbeta library was prepared. TCRdb recomputed calls from the PCR reads with MiXCR, one row per CDR3 protein. The sample includes about 610,000 distinct CDR3 sequences, about 11% of them seen just once. Sequenced here: PBMCs from the stem cell graft donor, sampled from the stem cell graft. Receptor source: a human donor who donated a stem cell graft to a child with acute myeloid leukemia.

A few counts support this clonotype. The chain uses TRBV20-1 and TRBJ2-5, with TRBD1 as a possible D gene (6 bases). The V end was cut by 4 bases, the J end by 5 bases, with 17 bases between. This CDR3 has 14 amino acids. Germline CDR1 reads DFQATT; CDR2 reads SNEGSKA (reference sequence). CDR3 amino acids: CSATPPTGKETQYF. In DNA form, the CDR3 reads TGCAGTGCTACTCCCCCGACAGGCAAGGAGACCCAGTACTTC.

This clonotype was seen repeatedly, ten times or more. V is TRBV4-2 and J is TRBJ1-1; D is unclear. This CDR3 is built from 12 residues. CDR1 is LGHNA, CDR2 YNFKEQ, per germline. The V end was cut by 6 bases, the J end by 0 bases, with 5 bases between. CDR3 region: CASRTVNTEAFF. The CDR3 DNA follows: TGTGCCAGCAGAACGGTGAACACTGAAGCTTTCTTT.

There are many counts of this clonotype. This sequence joins TRBV6-6 and TRBJ2-7; the D gene could be TRBD1 or TRBD2 (5 bases each). V gave up 5 bases and J gave up 8 bases, with 16 bases separating them. Germline lookup yields CDR1 MNHNY and CDR2 SVGAGI (reference sequence). The length of the CDR3 is 13 residues. Here the CDR3 reads CASSTGTARQQYF. The CDR3 coding sequence is TGTGCCAGCAGTACCGGGACCGCCCGGCAGCAGTACTTC.

There are many counts of this clonotype. An end of the junction does not agree with germline; a read error may underlie this. The V call is TRBV12-3 or TRBV12-4, the J call TRBJ2-3; no reliable D call. The CDR3 loop spans 14 amino acids. CDR3 coding DNA: TGTGCCAGCAGCTTAGGCCAGGGCACAGATACGCAGTATTTT. This sequence encodes CASSLGQGTDTQYF.

This clonotype was counted ten times or more. The CDR3 loop reads CASSPLGTEAFF. DNA for the CDR3: TGTGCCAGCAGCCCCCTGGGGACTGAAGCTTTCTTT. This chain links TRBV18 with TRBJ1-1, with D unresolved. V lost 8 bases to trimming and J lost 5 bases, with 12 bases between them. This CDR3 is 12 amino acids long. The germline V gene has CDR1 KGHSH and CDR2 LQKENI.

The chain links TRBV7-9 to TRBJ1-1; maybe TRBD1 (5 bases). V shed 5 bases and J shed 11 bases, with 24 bases lying between them. CDR1 SEHNR and CDR2 FQNEAQ come from the germline V gene (reference sequence). This CDR3 is built from 15 residues. The CDR3 is CASSRRGGGSVGAFF. The CDR3 nucleotides are TGTGCCAGCAGCCGCCGGGGGGGTGGCAGCGTGGGGGCTTTCTTT.

This chain links TRBV7-6 with TRBJ2-2, with D possibly being TRBD2 (5 bases). From germline, CDR1 is SGHVS and CDR2 FNYEAQ. The CDR3 is made up of 12 amino acids. V was pared by 8 bases and J by 6 bases, with 10 bases between. CDR3 coding DNA: TGTGCCAGCGCCCGGGGTCCCGGGGAGCTGTTTTTT. Translation gives CASARGPGELFF.

In its sample, this clonotype was seen a few times. The V call is TRBV7-8, the J call TRBJ1-3; D not certain. The V and J ends lost 3 bases and 4 bases respectively, with 4 bases between them. The CDR3 runs to 12 residues. Germline V gives CDR1 SGHVS, CDR2 FQNEAQ. The CDR3 DNA follows: TGTGCCAGCAGCTTTGTGGGAAACACCATATATTTT. It codes for CASSFVGNTIYF.

This clonotype was observed at least ten times. The CDR3 DNA sequence: TGTGCCAGCACCGCCCGAGAAGGACCGGTGGATACGCAGTATTTT. Amino acid sequence: CASTAREGPVDTQYF. V gene TRBV5-5 combines with J gene TRBJ2-3; no clear D gene. Germline CDR1 is SGHKS and CDR2 is YYEKEE (reference sequence). With 6 bases removed from V and 6 bases from J, the gap between germline ends came to 20 bases. The CDR3 covers 15 residues.

V is TRBV6-2 or TRBV6-3 and J is TRBJ2-1; D is uncertain. The CDR3 totals 15 residues. With 5 bases removed from V and 3 bases from J, the gap between germline ends came to 14 bases. Germline lookup yields CDR1 MNHEY and CDR2 SVGEGT. CDR3 amino acids: CASSGLVSLYNEQFF. The CDR3 DNA reads as TGTGCCAGCAGTGGTCTAGTGAGCCTCTACAATGAGCAGTTCTTC.

This clonotype came up many times. The V and J genes are TRBV11-2 and TRBJ2-1; D uncertain. The CDR3 is 15 residues long. V was cut by 7 bases and J by 4 bases, with 17 bases left in between. CDR1 is SGHAT and CDR2 is FQNNGV in the germline V gene. The CDR3 nucleotides are TGTGCCAGCACCTCCGTGGCGATGGGATACAATGAGCAGTTCTTC. The encoded protein is CASTSVAMGYNEQFF.

This chain joins TRBV12-3 or TRBV12-4 and TRBJ2-5; TRBD1 is a possible D gene (8 bases). This CDR3 contains 14 residues. The V end was cut by 6 bases, the J end by 5 bases, with 16 bases between. The CDR3: CASRATGGGETQYF. CDR3 bases: TGTGCCAGCAGAGCCACAGGGGGAGGGGAGACCCAGTACTTC.

This clonotype has a count of ten or more. The chain is built from TRBV6-1 and TRBJ2-1, with 11 bases identical to TRBD1. V dropped 7 bases and J dropped 8; count of bases not matched to a gene: 10. The CDR3 sequence is 15 residues long. Germline V gene sequence: CDR1 MNHNS, CDR2 SASEGT. The CDR3 here is CASTPGTGGIDEQFF. In DNA form, the CDR3 reads TGTGCCAGCACTCCCGGGACAGGGGGTATAGATGAGCAGTTCTTC.

This clonotype was detected many times. The chain has TRBV29-1 and TRBJ2-3; 12 bases are shared with TRBD2. CDR3 size: 16 residues. The germline CDR1 and CDR2 sequences are SQVTM and ANQGSEA. J gave up 2 bases and V 3 bases, and 6 bases lay outside the gene matches. DNA of the CDR3: TGCAGCGTTGAGTCTAGGACTAGCGGGGACACAGATACGCAGTATTTT. It translates to CSVESRTSGDTDTQYF.

V is TRBV7-2 and J is TRBJ2-7; 10 nucleotides match TRBD1. CDR1 is SGHTA and CDR2 is FQGNSA in the germline V gene. CDR3 length: 19 residues. With V trimmed by 0 bases and J by 1 base, 12 bases remained unmatched. The CDR3 region has the DNA TGTGCCAGCAGCTTAGCGGGACAGGGGATCGGGGGCTTTTCCTACGAGCAGTACTTC. It encodes CASSLAGQGIGGFSYEQYF.

This clonotype was observed a few times. The rearrangement links TRBV5-1 to TRBJ2-1; 11 bases align to TRBD2. J lost 9 bases, V lost 4 bases, and 15 bases had no gene match. The length of the CDR3 is 17 residues. Germline V gene lookup returns CDR1 SGHRS and CDR2 YFSETQ. CDR3 nucleotide sequence: TGCGCCAGCAGCGCCCAACTAGCGGGAGCTAAGGGTGGTGAGCAGTTCTTC. Protein sequence: CASSAQLAGAKGGEQFF.

This clonotype was recorded only once. This rearrangement joins TRBV28 to TRBJ2-7; 9 positions match TRBD1. Germline CDR1 reads MDHEN; CDR2 reads SYDVKM. Germline trimming cut 3 bases from V and 1 base from J; bases unmatched to any gene: 4. This CDR3 is 15 amino acids long. The CDR3 spells CASSFDRGGSYEQYF. CDR3 DNA: TGTGCCAGCAGTTTCGACAGGGGGGGATCCTACGAGCAGTACTTC.

Ten or more counts support this clonotype. The chain is built from TRBV29-1 and TRBJ2-7, with D possibly matching TRBD2 (5 bases). The V end was cut by 6 bases, the J end by 7 bases, with 16 bases between. CDR3 length equals 12 residues. Germline V gives CDR1 SQVTM, CDR2 ANQGSEA. The CDR3 is CSVSRGPGEQYF. The CDR3 bases are TGCAGCGTGTCCCGAGGCCCGGGGGAGCAGTACTTC.

There are a few counts of this clonotype. The chain joins TRBV6-4 to TRBJ2-1, with D perhaps assigned TRBD1 or TRBD2 (5 bases each). The CDR3 is made up of 14 amino acids. Trimming took off 9 bases at V and 8 bases at J, with 20 bases between the two ends. Germline V gene lookup returns CDR1 MRHNA and CDR2 SNTAGT. CDR3 loop: CASGSSPGADEQFF. Here the CDR3 DNA reads TGTGCCAGTGGGTCTAGCCCCGGGGCCGATGAGCAGTTCTTC.

This clonotype was observed a few times. This chain uses TRBV20-1 with TRBJ1-5; no clear D. The CDR3 has 14 residues. Trimming removed 0 bases from V and 1 base from J, with 7 bases in between. Germline lookup yields CDR1 DFQATT and CDR2 SNEGSKA (reference sequence). The CDR3 DNA reads TGCAGTGCTAGAGATCTCCGGAGCAATCAGCCCCAGCATTTT. The encoded protein is CSARDLRSNQPQHF.

This clonotype has only a few counts. The chain couples TRBV12-3 or TRBV12-4 to TRBJ2-3; unclear D gene. The CDR3 loop spans 15 amino acids. V dropped 5 bases and J dropped 2 bases, with 14 bases sitting between them. The CDR3 DNA sequence: TGTGCCAGCAGTCCGACCAGCAAGGCCACAGATACGCAGTATTTT. It is translated as CASSPTSKATDTQYF.

The rearrangement uses TRBV9 and TRBJ2-7; D is undetermined. Germline V gene sequence: CDR1 SGDLS, CDR2 YYNGEE. Trimming left V 0 bases short and J 2 bases short, with 12 bases between. The length of the CDR3 is 15 residues. The CDR3 reads CASSVGPSLTYEQYF. CDR3 DNA: TGTGCCAGCAGCGTAGGACCGAGCCTGACCTACGAGCAGTACTTC.

This clonotype was recorded a few times. The V and J genes are TRBV29-1 and TRBJ2-5; D unresolved. The CDR3 loop spans 11 amino acids. From germline, CDR1 is SQVTM and CDR2 ANQGSEA. Deletions cut 7 bases from V and 5 bases from J, with 11 bases between. Here the CDR3 reads CSAQKMETQYF. Written as DNA, the CDR3 is TGCAGCGCCCAAAAGATGGAGACCCAGTACTTC.

This clonotype occurred many times. The genes are TRBV4-3 and TRBJ1-5; D gene unclear. The CDR3 spans 15 residues. In germline, CDR1 is LGHNA, CDR2 YSLEER. V dropped 1 base and J dropped 3 bases, with 10 bases sitting between them. This CDR3 reads CASSQVRGFNQPQHF. As DNA, the CDR3 is TGCGCCAGCAGCCAAGTTAGAGGGTTCAATCAGCCCCAGCATTTT.

In this sample, this clonotype turned up a few times. The gene calls are TRBV20-1 and TRBJ2-7; TRBD2 matches at 7 bases. Trimming removed 6 bases from V and 6 bases from J; junction bases left unmatched: 5. Looked up from germline, CDR1 is DFQATT and CDR2 is SNEGSKA (reference sequence). This CDR3 is 11 amino acids long. CDR3 region: CSAGREGEQYF. The CDR3 nucleotides are TGCAGTGCCGGCAGGGAGGGCGAGCAGTACTTC.